This paragraph reports one T cell receptor beta chain. The target of this receptor is not known. Nothing much larger sits one base from this clone, and base qualities are not available. TCRbeta CDR3 regions were amplified from genomic DNA by means of the immunoSEQ Assay, a bias-controlled multiplex PCR. Regarding the original processing steps: The number of nucleated cells in each sample was estimated by amplification of reference gene primers within the assay. Sequence reads were collapsed and filtered to measure the absolute abundance of every unique TCRbeta CDR3 rearrangement. For each sample, productive Simpson clonality was calculated as the square root of Simpson's diversity index across productive rearrangements. What TCRdb holds here is the immuneACCESS table cut down to in-frame rearrangements. Part of the clones is not present; checked against another copy, under half of the missing clones reflect an unresolved V gene, and the others are unexplained. V and J calls plus clone size are reproduced from that table; the DNA served to infer D and trimming. The sample table holds 95,000 to 150,000 clones, of which approximately 80% were seen once. 12% of the sample goes to the ten largest clones.

At the junction V is shortened by 3 bases and J by 5 bases; bases outside the gene matches: 9. The CDR3 holds 15 amino acids from the cysteine to the phenylalanine. Kept here is only the CDR3 DNA, which spans 45 bases and is read in frame from base 1. CDR1 and CDR2 are read off the germline V gene as MGHRA and YSYEKL. This sample is part of a study of blood T cell repertoires in COVID-19 (dated by TCRdb to 2018 to 2021). Broadly, across the study: Samples from collaborators originated in the United States, Italy and Spain and spanned both the acute and convalescent phases of COVID-19. The sample metadata nearly always contained a de-identified subject ID, COVID-19 status, age in years and sex. Where HLA class I and class II types were available, the types were taken from metadata supplied by the sample provider, not from assay-based typing. The prospective study material was composed of cDNA or gDNA derived from T cells, B-cell-depleted T cells, or PBMCs. A freely available public database, intended as a resource for researchers studying the immune response to SARS-CoV-2, is where the repertoires were released. Deeply sampled blood TCRbeta repertoires from subjects exposed to, actively infected with, or recovered from COVID-19 were included in the dataset. Samples came from the ongoing ImmuneRACE study (first 160 participants) plus 1,254 subjects from 6 global collaborators.

Results the study describes overall, beyond this receptor: Clinical and demographic metadata were provided uncurated, with the amount varying by source and participant.

Collaborating institutions collected whole blood in K2EDTA tubes following their own protocols. For TCRbeta analysis, collaborators shipped samples as frozen whole blood, isolated PBMCs, or DNA extracted from either of those sample types. The TCR was taken from a man aged 60 to 69 with acute or convalescent COVID-19. Sample: peripheral blood. The V gene is TRBV4-1 and the J gene is TRBJ2-5; 7 of the junction bases match TRBD1. The CDR3 reads as follows: CASSHEGQRGETQYF. The base sequence is TGCGCCAGCAGCCACGAGGGACAGCGAGGGGAGACCCAGTACTTC.